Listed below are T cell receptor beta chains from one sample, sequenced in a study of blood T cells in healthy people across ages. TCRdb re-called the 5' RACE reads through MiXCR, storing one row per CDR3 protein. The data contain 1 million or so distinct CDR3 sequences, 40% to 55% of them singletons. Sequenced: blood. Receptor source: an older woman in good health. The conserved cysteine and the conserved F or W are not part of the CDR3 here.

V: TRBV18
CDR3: ASSSGTSGNRRYQF

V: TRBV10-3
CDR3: AMGLRESEQY

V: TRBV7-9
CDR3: ASSLAQSGRGYEQY

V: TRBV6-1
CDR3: ASTGGFSNQPQH

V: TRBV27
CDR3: ASRRDRDYEQY

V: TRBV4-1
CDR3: ASLGGEDTQY

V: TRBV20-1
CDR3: NALQGGDYEQY

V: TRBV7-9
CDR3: ASSASGISYNEQF

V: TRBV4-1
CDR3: ASSHSGVSGFSKQY

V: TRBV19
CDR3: ASTAGQTGYEQY

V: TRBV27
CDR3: ASTNFGVAIDTQY

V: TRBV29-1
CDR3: SVLTVLNSPLH

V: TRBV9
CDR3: ASSVDQTGHYEQY

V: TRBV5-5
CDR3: ASSLVGEKTQY

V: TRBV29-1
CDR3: SGSVTQETQY

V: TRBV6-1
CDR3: ASSPAGGGLGEQF

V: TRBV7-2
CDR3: ASSLAPGSNQPQH

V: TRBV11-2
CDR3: ASRPRVSSYEQY

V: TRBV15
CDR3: ATSPGWGPYNEQF

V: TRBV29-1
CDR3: SARLAGGETQY

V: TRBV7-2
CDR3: ACSLIGYEQY

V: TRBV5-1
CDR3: ASSLEAAGSYNEQF

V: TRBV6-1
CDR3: ASSEFRDSRKNEQF

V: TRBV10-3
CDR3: AISKPGPGQNSYEQY

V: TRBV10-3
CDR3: AISESWGHYGYT

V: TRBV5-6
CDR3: ASSLQPRASYEQY

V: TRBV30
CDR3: AWSTNWVADTQY

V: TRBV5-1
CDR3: ASSLELVGTDTQY

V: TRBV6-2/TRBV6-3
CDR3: ASSRHLRSPLH

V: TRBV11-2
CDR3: ASSLTRANGLAFRGRNIQY

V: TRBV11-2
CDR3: ASSARILAGVTDTQY

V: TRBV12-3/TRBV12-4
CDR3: ATTTGEETQY

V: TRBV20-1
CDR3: SARPGTGGRYNEQF

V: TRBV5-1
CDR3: ASSLAGLAGAYEQY

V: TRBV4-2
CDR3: ASSQEGGQGYT

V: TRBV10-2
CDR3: ASSESRRALTDTQY

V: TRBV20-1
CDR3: SARDQWDSYEQY

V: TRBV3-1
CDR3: ASSVRGDRYYGYT

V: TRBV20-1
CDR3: SANSGRRANTGELF

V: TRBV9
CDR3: ASSTQGHTGELF

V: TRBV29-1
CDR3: SVMVLAGANNEQF

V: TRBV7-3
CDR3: ASSPLGTSGSNEQY

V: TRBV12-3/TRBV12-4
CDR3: ASSFSDRDVSPLH

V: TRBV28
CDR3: ASRESGRIYEQY

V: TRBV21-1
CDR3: ASSKVNLNEQF

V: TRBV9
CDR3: ASSVASGGGQETQY

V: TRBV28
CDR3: ASKKAGESNEQF

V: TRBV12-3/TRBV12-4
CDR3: ASSLGGLAKNIQY

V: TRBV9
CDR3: ASSVVGSTDTQY

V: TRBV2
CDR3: ASEREGAQDAQY

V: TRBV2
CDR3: ASRRATVNSYNEQF

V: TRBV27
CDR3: ASSRLVGVAGVTDTQY

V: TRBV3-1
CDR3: ASSPRLAGGTYKNIQY

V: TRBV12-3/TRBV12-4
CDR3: ASSTGDRPTQETQY

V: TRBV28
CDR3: ASSVSENTEAF